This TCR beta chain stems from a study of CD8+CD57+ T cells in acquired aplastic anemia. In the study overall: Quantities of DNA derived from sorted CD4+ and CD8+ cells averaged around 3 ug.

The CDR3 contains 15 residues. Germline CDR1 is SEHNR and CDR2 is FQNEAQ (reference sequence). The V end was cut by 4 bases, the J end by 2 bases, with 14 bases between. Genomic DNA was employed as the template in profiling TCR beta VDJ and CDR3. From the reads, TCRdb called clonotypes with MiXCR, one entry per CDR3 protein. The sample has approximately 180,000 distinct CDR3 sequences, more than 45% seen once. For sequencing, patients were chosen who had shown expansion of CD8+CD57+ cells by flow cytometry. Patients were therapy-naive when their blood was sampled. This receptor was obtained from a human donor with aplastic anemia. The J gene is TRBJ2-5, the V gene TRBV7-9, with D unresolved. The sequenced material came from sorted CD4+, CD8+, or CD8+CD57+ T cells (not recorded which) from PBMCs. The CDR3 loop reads CASSYRPATQETQYF. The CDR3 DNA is TGTGCCAGCAGCTACAGACCAGCTACGCAAGAGACCCAGTACTTC.